This T cell receptor (beta chain) was identified during a study of CD8 T cells in ankylosing spondylitis (dated by TCRdb to 2017 to 2019). About the study as a whole: The study profiled T cell receptor beta repertoires in healthy donors and ankylosing spondylitis patients to find disease-linked TCR variants. In total, the full study cohort was made up of 110 or so healthy donors and more than 20 ankylosing spondylitis patients. Peripheral blood was sampled, and synovial fluid was also collected from ankylosing spondylitis patients.

The table lists this clonotype with a few counts. Its recognized antigen is unknown. Base qualities are missing; no much larger clone stands one base away. The instrument was an Illumina HiSeq 2500. Quantitative 5'-RACE with molecular barcodes was the method used to prepare the TCR beta libraries. The authors' pipeline ran thus. Disease-linked TCR variants were identified with a new computational method built on a probabilistic model of VDJ rearrangement. The public reads were reanalyzed by TCRdb: fastp trimming at Q25, MiXCR alignment, in-frame beta chains only. Entries are consolidated by CDR3 protein sequence, retaining the most common genes and DNA. The V and J calls shown here were made by TCRdb, not taken from the authors' results. The sample table lists 670,000 or so distinct CDR3 sequences, around 20% of them with a count of one. The ten top clones hold about 20% of the sample. Results and caveats for the whole study, not just this receptor: Blood from ankylosing spondylitis patients appeared to be characterized by a TCR beta motif made up of eight highly homologous amino acid variants. A CD8+ phenotype was shown by the disease-linked clones, which were found at relatively low frequencies in peripheral blood. Some TCR beta motif variants had previously been reported in synovial fluid and blood of reactive arthritis patients, which suggested common disease-initiation mechanisms. Significant enrichment of the disease-linked clones was reported in matched synovial fluid samples from ankylosing spondylitis patients.

The cysteine opens and the phenylalanine closes a CDR3 of 15 amino acids. CDR3 DNA is the only sequence kept; it has 45 bases, read in frame from the first base. CDR1 is given as SGHTA and CDR2 as FQGTGA, both from the germline V gene. V is clipped by 5 bases and J by 2 bases, and the sequence between their germline boundaries is 13 bases long. Sequencing used blood, either unsorted or a sorted T cell fraction (not recorded which). The chain is encoded by TRBV7-3 joined to TRBJ2-1; the D gene identity is not certain. The receptor was isolated from a male donor with ankylosing spondylitis. The bases read TGTGCCAGCAGCCCGGACGGTTCGCCCTACAATGAGCAGTTCTTC. Its product reads: CASSPDGSPYNEQFF.